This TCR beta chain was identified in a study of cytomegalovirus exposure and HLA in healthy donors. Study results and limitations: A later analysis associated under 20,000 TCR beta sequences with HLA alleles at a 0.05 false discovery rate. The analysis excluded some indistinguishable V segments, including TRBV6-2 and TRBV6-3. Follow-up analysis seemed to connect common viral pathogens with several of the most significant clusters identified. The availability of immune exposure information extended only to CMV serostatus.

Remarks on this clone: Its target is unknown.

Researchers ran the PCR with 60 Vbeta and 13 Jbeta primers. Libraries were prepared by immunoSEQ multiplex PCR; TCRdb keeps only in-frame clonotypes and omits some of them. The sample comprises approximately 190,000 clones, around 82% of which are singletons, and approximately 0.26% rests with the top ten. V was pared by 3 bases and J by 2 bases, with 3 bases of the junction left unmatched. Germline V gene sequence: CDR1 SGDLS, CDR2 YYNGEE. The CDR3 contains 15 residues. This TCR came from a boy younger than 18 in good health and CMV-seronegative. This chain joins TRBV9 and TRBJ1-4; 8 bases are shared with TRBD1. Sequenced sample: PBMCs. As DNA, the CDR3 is TGTGCCAGCAGCGCCTGGACAGGGACTAATGAAAAACTGTTTTTT. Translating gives CASSAWTGTNEKLFF.